A single T cell receptor (beta chain) is shown here with its context. Its antigen is undetermined. These data are taken from a study of cytomegalovirus exposure and HLA in healthy donors. General study points: CMV serostatus was the only recorded immune exposure for donors. Among TCR beta chains of equal frequency, HLA-associated ones were more clonally expanded in a later analysis.

Between the trimmed V and J ends, which lost 3 bases and 8 bases, there was a span of 16 bases. Per germline, CDR1 LNHNV and CDR2 YYDKDF (reference sequence). The CDR3 totals 15 residues. 13 Jbeta primers and 60 Vbeta primers were used for the PCR. The method was immunoSEQ multiplex PCR; TCRdb's version includes in-frame clones alone and lacks a portion of them. The sample lists a few hundred thousand clones; roughly 84% were seen once. The specimen was PBMCs. This TCR derives from a girl under 18 in good health and CMV-seronegative. The rearrangement joins TRBV15 to TRBJ1-4; weak D call: TRBD1 (5 bases). CDR3 residues: CATSSRPGGKEKLFF. As DNA, the CDR3 is TGTGCCACCAGCAGCCGTCCGGGGGGTAAGGAAAAACTGTTTTTT.